These 24 T cell receptor beta chains were all obtained from the same sample, sequenced in a study of shared clonotypes between healthy human individuals (dated by TCRdb to 2018 to 2021). The library was prepared using the immunoSEQ multiplex PCR assay. Not all clones reach the TCRdb copy of this immuneACCESS table, which keeps in-frame sequences only. Checked studies attribute under half of the gap to unresolved V genes and leave the rest unexplained. The sample table contains about 1 million clones; only one count was recorded for about 75% of them. The ten most abundant clones make up 1.5% of the sample. The sample was memory CD4+ T cells sorted from blood. What this sample's cell subset or site label stands for: CD45RA-negative fraction. These receptor sequences come from a man aged 18-30 years in good health.

This clone was picked up a small number of times. The rearrangement joins TRBV15 to TRBJ1-1, with unresolved D. The germline CDR1 and CDR2 sequences are LNHNV and YYDKDF (reference sequence). The CDR3 spans 14 residues. V was trimmed by 6 bases and J by 1 base, leaving 12 bases between them. The CDR3 spells CATSEFSGNTEAFF. In DNA form, the CDR3 reads TGTGCCACCAGTGAGTTTTCGGGGAACACTGAAGCTTTCTTT. Looking up the rest from reference TRBV15 and TRBJ1-1 gives the full variable domain: DAMVIQNPRYQVTQFGKPVTLSCSQTLNHNVMYWYQQKSSQAPKLLFHYYDKDFNNEADTPDNFQSRRPNTSFCFLDIRSPGLGDTAMYLCATSEFSGNTEAFFGQGTRLTVV.

A few counts support this clone. The CDR3 region has the DNA TGTGCCAGCAGTCCGCGCCCCGGGGGGGGCACAGATACGCAGTATTTT. Protein product: CASSPRPGGGTDTQYF. The V and J genes are TRBV27 and TRBJ2-3; the match to TRBD2 covers 8 bases. From germline, CDR1 is MNHEY and CDR2 SMNVEV (reference sequence). The CDR3 is made up of 16 amino acids. The V segment lost 5 bases and the J segment 1 base; nucleotides outside the gene matches: 8.

This clone was counted only a few times. The chain combines TRBV6-1 with TRBJ1-3; a possible D gene is TRBD1 (5 bases). The V gene lost 1 base and the J gene lost 0 bases, with 16 bases spanning the gap. The length of the CDR3 is 18 residues. Germline values: CDR1 MNHNS, CDR2 SASEGT. Here the CDR3 reads CASSEVSLGGDSGNTIYF. CDR3 DNA: TGTGCCAGCAGTGAAGTGTCCCTCGGGGGGGACTCTGGAAACACCATATATTTT.

DNA of the CDR3: TGTGCCATCAGTTACACCACGTACAATGAGCAGTTCTTC. Amino acid sequence: CAISYTTYNEQFF. The rearrangement uses TRBV10-3 and TRBJ2-1; D is unclear. The CDR3 runs 13 residues. From germline, CDR1 is ENHRY and CDR2 SYGVKD. With 5 bases removed from V and 4 bases from J, the gap between germline ends came to 9 bases.

The chain joins TRBV27 to TRBJ2-5; D possibly corresponds to TRBD2 (7 bases). Germline V gene data show CDR1 as MNHEY and CDR2 as SMNVEV (reference sequence). Trimming took 6 bases from V and 4 from J, leaving 21 bases between them. The CDR3 totals 16 residues. The CDR3 spells CASRRILGGAPETQYF. CDR3 DNA: TGTGCCAGCAGAAGAATATTGGGGGGGGCGCCAGAGACCCAGTACTTC.

The sample holds many counts of this clone. The genes are TRBV7-2 and TRBJ2-1; 7 positions match TRBD2. CDR3 length: 17 amino acids. V was clipped by 2 bases and J by 6 bases; unmatched bases: 13. CDR1 and CDR2 (germline): SGHTA, FQGNSA. The CDR3 nucleotides are TGTGCCAGCAGCTTACGCGGCCCAGCGGGGATTGGCAATGAGCAGTTCTTC. As protein: CASSLRGPAGIGNEQFF.

The V call is TRBV4-2, the J call TRBJ2-5, with 8 positions matching TRBD2. J lost 3 bases, V lost 0 bases, and 9 bases had no gene match. Germline lookup yields CDR1 LGHNA and CDR2 YNFKEQ. The CDR3 length is 17 residues. CDR3 coding DNA: TGTGCCAGCAGCCAAGATGAAACTAGCGGTAAAGAAGAGACCCAGTACTTC. Its translation is CASSQDETSGKEETQYF.

The DNA for the CDR3 is TGTGCCTGGAGTCCTTCGATTAGGAACACTGAAGCTTTCTTT. This gives the protein CAWSPSIRNTEAFF. The gene calls are TRBV30 and TRBJ1-1; D is uncertain. CDR1 is GTSNPN and CDR2 is SVGIG in the germline V gene (reference sequence). With 2 bases removed from V and 1 base from J, the gap between germline ends came to 11 bases. The CDR3 contains 14 residues.

The chain employs TRBV2 and TRBJ1-1, with TRBD1 matching 8 bases. Germline V gives CDR1 SNHLY, CDR2 FYNNEI. This CDR3 is 15 amino acids long. The V and J ends lost 5 bases and 3 bases, in that order; junction bases with no gene match: 8. DNA for the CDR3: TGTGCCAGCAGTACCGGGACAGGAGGTTACACTGAAGCTTTCTTT. This translates into CASSTGTGGYTEAFF.

The chain combines TRBV27 with TRBJ1-1, with 10 bases that match TRBD1. V shed 3 bases and J 3 bases; nucleotides not matched to a gene: 4. The CDR3 loop spans 15 amino acids. In germline, CDR1 is MNHEY, CDR2 SMNVEV (reference sequence). DNA for the CDR3: TGTGCCAGCAGTTTTCTGGGACAGGGGTACACTGAAGCTTTCTTT. It translates to CASSFLGQGYTEAFF.

This clone was counted many times. This chain joins TRBV5-1 and TRBJ1-2; 9 bases agree with TRBD1. Germline V lookup: CDR1 SGHRS, CDR2 YFSETQ. This CDR3 spans 15 amino acids. The V segment lost 4 bases and the J segment 1 base; nucleotides outside the gene matches: 5. The CDR3 DNA is TGCGCCAGCAGCAGGGGACAGGGAAGTAACTATGGCTACACCTTC. Protein: CASSRGQGSNYGYTF.

The gene calls are TRBV6-1 and TRBJ2-7; D perhaps matches TRBD1 (5 bases). Germline CDR1 is MNHNS and CDR2 is SASEGT. This CDR3 has 16 residues. V lost 1 base and J 4 bases, leaving 17 bases between the germline ends. The CDR3 here is CASSEGGLGLWYEQYF. CDR3 DNA: TGTGCCAGCAGTGAAGGGGGCTTGGGCTTATGGTACGAGCAGTACTTC.

This clone was counted between two and nine times. This sequence joins TRBV10-1 and TRBJ1-2; unclear D gene. Trimming shortened V by 2 bases and J by 4 bases, and 14 bases separated the two germline ends. This CDR3 comprises 15 residues. Germline loops: CDR1 WNHNN, CDR2 SYGVQD (reference sequence). CDR3 region: CASSEGVGSSYGYTF. CDR3 sequence (DNA): TGCGCCAGCAGTGAGGGTGTTGGCAGCTCCTATGGCTACACCTTC.

The chain uses TRBV10-1 and TRBJ1-2; tentative D call: TRBD1 (5 bases). Trimming stripped 4 bases from V and 2 bases from J, with 8 bases between. The length of the CDR3 is 13 residues. The germline V gene has CDR1 WNHNN and CDR2 SYGVQD (reference sequence). CDR3 sequence: CASSVHRNYGYTF. Written as DNA, the CDR3 is TGCGCCAGCAGTGTACACAGGAACTATGGCTACACCTTC.

The chain has TRBV2 and TRBJ2-1; 8 nucleotides match TRBD2. CDR1 is SNHLY and CDR2 is FYNNEI in the germline V gene. Losses at the gene ends were 0 bases for V and 7 bases for J; bases not matched to a gene: 2. The CDR3 extends over 14 amino acids. CDR3 sequence (DNA): TGTGCCAGCAGTGAAGCCCCTAGCGGGAATGAGCAGTTCTTC. This codes for CASSEAPSGNEQFF.

V is TRBV27 and J is TRBJ2-1; 8 bases are shared with TRBD2. Germline-derived CDR1 and CDR2 are MNHEY and SMNVEV (reference sequence). There are 14 residues in the CDR3. Unmatched junction bases numbered 7, after V lost 10 bases and J lost 2 bases. The CDR3 spells CATQGRGAYNEQFF. Here the CDR3 DNA reads TGTGCCACCCAGGGGCGGGGGGCCTACAATGAGCAGTTCTTC.

The J gene is TRBJ2-2, the V gene TRBV5-4; D not resolved. Germline lookup yields CDR1 SGHNT and CDR2 YYREEE (reference sequence). V lost 1 base and J lost 1, with 11 bases in between. This CDR3 has 16 residues. The CDR3 loop is CASSLRSGLNTGELFF. The CDR3 DNA sequence: TGTGCCAGCAGCTTGAGATCAGGTTTGAACACCGGGGAGCTGTTTTTT.

Turning to this clone: At one boundary the junction diverges from the germline segment, which might be a read error. The CDR3 loop reads CASSPGGARHYEQYF. The CDR3 DNA reads as TGTGCTAGCAGCCCTGGGGGGGCCCGCCACTACGAGCAGTACTTC. V gene TRBV7-7 combines with J gene TRBJ2-7, with a weak D call TRBD2 (7 bases). Per the germline V gene, CDR1 is SSHAT and CDR2 is FNYEAQ (reference sequence). This CDR3 region has 15 residues.

The chain carries TRBV5-1 and TRBJ2-3, with 9 bases that match TRBD2. The ends lost 1 base at V and 2 bases at J; junction bases unmatched: 5. The CDR3 runs 16 residues. Germline CDR1 is SGHRS and CDR2 is YFSETQ. CDR3 sequence: CASSLSASGTTDTQYF. CDR3 bases: TGCGCCAGCAGCTTGAGTGCTAGCGGGACCACAGATACGCAGTATTTT. The full variable domain, rest sourced from reference TRBV5-1 and TRBJ2-3, is KAGVTQTPRYLIKTRGQQVTLSCSPISGHRSVSWYQQTPGQGLQFLFEYFSETQRNKGNFPGRFSGRQFSNSRSEMNVSTLELGDSALYLCASSLSASGTTDTQYFGPGTRLTVL.

This sequence joins TRBV9 and TRBJ2-5; D is tentatively TRBD1 or TRBD2 (5 bases each). CDR3 length: 14 amino acids. V was shortened by 4 bases and J by 4 bases, with 14 bases between the two germline ends. The V gene's germline CDR1 is SGDLS and CDR2 YYNGEE. The CDR3 loop is CASSPRTGRETQYF. In DNA form, the CDR3 reads TGTGCCAGCAGCCCCCGCACGGGGCGAGAGACCCAGTACTTC.

This clone was counted between two and nine times. The same CDR3 arises from other DNA sequences in this sample as well. The rearrangement joins TRBV6-5 to TRBJ1-1; no clear D. V lost 4 bases and J lost 1, with 7 bases in between. This CDR3 comprises 13 residues. Looked up from germline, CDR1 is MNHEY and CDR2 is SVGAGI. CDR3 sequence (DNA): TGTGCCAGCAGTTTAGGGAGGAACACTGAAGCTTTCTTT. The encoded protein is CASSLGRNTEAFF.

In this sample, this clone turned up a few times. This chain uses TRBV5-1 with TRBJ1-2; 9 bases match TRBD1. Looked up from germline, CDR1 is SGHRS and CDR2 is YFSETQ. The V segment lost 5 bases and the J segment 1 base; nucleotides outside the gene matches: 3. CDR3 length: 14 residues. Here the CDR3 DNA reads TGCGCCAGCAGTCGGACAGGGGATAACTATGGCTACACCTTC. Protein sequence: CASSRTGDNYGYTF.

As DNA, the CDR3 is TGCGCCAGCGGGCCAGGGTCCCTTTACGAGCAGTACTTC. This sequence encodes CASGPGSLYEQYF. This chain uses TRBV10-2 with TRBJ2-7; D may be TRBD1 (5 bases). The CDR3 extends over 13 amino acids. The germline V gene encodes CDR1 WSHSY and CDR2 SAAADI. Trimming took off 8 bases at V and 4 bases at J, with 15 bases between the two ends.

Remarks on this clone: This same CDR3 is encoded by further DNA sequences in the sample. The chain employs TRBV11-1 and TRBJ2-5; 7 bases are shared with TRBD1. Germline V gene data show CDR1 as SGHAT and CDR2 as FQDESV (reference sequence). V was pared by 4 bases and J by 3 bases, with 2 bases of the junction left unmatched. This CDR3 has 13 residues. CDR3: CASSSDREETQYF. Written as DNA, the CDR3 is TGTGCCAGCAGCTCCGACAGGGAAGAGACCCAGTACTTC.